These 20 T cell receptor beta chains share one sample of origin, sequenced in a study of lymphopenia after photon versus proton radiotherapy (dated by TCRdb to between 2017 and 2020). Receptor libraries were prepared by the immunoSEQ multiplex PCR assay. TCRdb took this table from immuneACCESS and kept in-frame rearrangements with V and J called. Such tables lack part of the clones; where checked against another copy, unresolved V genes explain under half of the gap, and the rest is unexplained. Recorded for this sample are about 83,000 clones; around 83% of them occurred a single time. The leading ten clones occupy under 1.5% of the sample. Sequences were derived from peripheral blood, sampled from a patient treated with proton-based radiotherapy. The receptors come from a man in his 60s with pancreatic cancer.

The chain joins TRBV7-2 to TRBJ1-1; possible D gene TRBD1, 6 bases. V shed 5 bases and J shed 8 bases, with 18 bases lying between them. CDR3 size: 14 residues. Germline CDR1 reads SGHTA; CDR2 reads FQGNSA. The CDR3 region is CASSGIRGHWEAFF. The CDR3 DNA reads as TGTGCCAGCAGCGGCATCAGGGGACACTGGGAAGCTTTCTTT.

The chain has TRBV6-1 and TRBJ1-1, with 7 bases lining up with TRBD1. This CDR3 is 13 amino acids long. The ends lost 6 bases at V and 11 bases at J; junction bases unmatched: 12. CDR1 and CDR2 from the germline V gene are MNHNS and SASEGT. The CDR3 bases are TGTGCCAGCAGCGGGACAGTTGGGGTGATGGCTTTCTTT. This codes for CASSGTVGVMAFF.

CDR3 amino acids: CASSLKLGRGNEQFF. The CDR3 DNA reads as TGTGCCAGCAGTTTAAAGCTAGGCAGGGGGAATGAGCAGTTCTTC. The V and J genes are TRBV28 and TRBJ2-1; 7 bases are shared with TRBD1. J was trimmed by 7 bases and V by 2 bases; bases with no gene match: 8. CDR1 is MDHEN and CDR2 is SYDVKM in the germline V gene. The CDR3 contains 15 residues.

The chain is built from TRBV5-6 and TRBJ1-5; TRBD1 aligns across 10 bases. CDR3 length: 15 amino acids. Germline V CDR1 and CDR2: SGHDT, YYEEEE. J gave up 5 bases and V 4 bases, and 6 bases lay outside the gene matches. The chain's CDR3 is CASSLGQGRDQPQHF. The CDR3 DNA follows: TGTGCCAGCAGCCTGGGACAGGGGAGGGATCAGCCCCAGCATTTT. The full variable domain, completed using reference TRBV5-6 and TRBJ1-5, is DAGVTQSPTHLIKTRGQQVTLRCSPKSGHDTVSWYQQALGQGPQFIFQYYEEEERQRGNFPDRFSGHQFPNYSSELNVNALLLGDSALYLCASSLGQGRDQPQHFGDGTRLSIL.

In this sample, this clone turned up once. This chain connects TRBV6-6 to TRBJ2-5; D gene uncertain. This CDR3 comprises 14 residues. Germline V gene sequence: CDR1 MNHNY, CDR2 SVGAGI (reference sequence). The V gene lost 1 base and the J gene lost 1 base, with 7 bases spanning the gap. Written as DNA, the CDR3 is TGTGCCAGCAGTTACTTCGACTCCCAAGAGACCCAGTACTTC. Its protein product is CASSYFDSQETQYF.

The chain carries TRBV4-1 and TRBJ1-2; the match to TRBD1 covers 8 bases. V shed 2 bases, J shed 8 bases, and the junction held 13 bases outside the gene matches. Germline-derived CDR1 and CDR2 are MGHRA and YSYEKL. The CDR3 is made up of 16 amino acids. CDR3 DNA: TGCGCCAGCAGCCAACCCGGATCACAGGGGGTGGAAGGCTACACCTTC. Its translation: CASSQPGSQGVEGYTF.

This sequence joins TRBV28 and TRBJ1-2; no definite D call. V shed 2 bases and J shed 8 bases, with 6 bases lying between them. Germline CDR1 and CDR2: MDHEN and SYDVKM. This CDR3 is 11 amino acids long. CDR3 loop: CASSLQRGYTF. CDR3 sequence (DNA): TGTGCCAGCAGTTTACAGCGCGGCTACACCTTC.

The chain carries TRBV5-1 and TRBJ2-4; D is perhaps TRBD1 or TRBD2 (6 bases each). The V and J ends lost 0 bases and 4 bases respectively, with 11 bases between them. The CDR3 is 15 amino acids. Germline V gives CDR1 SGHRS, CDR2 YFSETQ. CDR3 DNA: TGCGCCAGCAGCTTGGTAGGAGGGGGTAAAAACATTCAGTACTTC. Amino acids: CASSLVGGGKNIQYF.

This clone was found once. The V call is TRBV19, the J call TRBJ2-1; TRBD2 matches at 9 bases. The CDR3 has 15 amino acids. In germline, CDR1 is LNHDA, CDR2 SQIVND (reference sequence). The ends lost 6 bases at V and 10 bases at J; junction bases unmatched: 13. This CDR3 reads CASRKGLGTSREQFF. The CDR3 DNA reads as TGTGCCAGTAGAAAAGGCCTCGGGACTAGCCGGGAGCAGTTCTTC.

The rearrangement uses TRBV7-2 and TRBJ2-1; 10 nucleotides line up with TRBD2. The CDR3 is made up of 13 amino acids. The V segment lost 1 base and the J segment 16 bases; nucleotides outside the gene matches: 7. Germline loops: CDR1 SGHTA, CDR2 FQGNSA. In nucleotides, the CDR3 is TGTGCCAGCAGCTTAGGATCCGGGACTAGCGAATTCTTC. Protein product: CASSLGSGTSEFF.

The genes are TRBV7-3 and TRBJ2-2; TRBD1 aligns across 11 bases. CDR3 length equals 17 residues. V trimming: 4 bases; J trimming: 4 bases; junction bases outside the gene matches: 8. Germline values: CDR1 SGHTA, CDR2 FQGTGA. CDR3 DNA sequence: TGTGCCAGCAGCTCACTTCCCGGGACAGGGGGCACCGGGGAGCTGTTTTTT. This translates into CASSSLPGTGGTGELFF. The variable domain in full, completed from reference TRBV7-3 and TRBJ2-2, reads GAGVSQTPSNKVTEKGKYVELRCDPISGHTALYWYRQSLGQGPEFLIYFQGTGAADDSGLPNDRFFAVRPEGSVSTLKIQRTERGDSAVYLCASSSLPGTGGTGELFFGEGSRLTVL.

A single count supports this clone. The V and J genes are TRBV7-2 and TRBJ1-4; 7 nucleotides agree with TRBD1. This CDR3 region has 14 residues. Trimming at V came to 2 bases and at J to 5 bases, leaving 2 bases not matched to a gene. Germline V CDR1 and CDR2: SGHTA, FQGNSA. As DNA, the CDR3 is TGTGCCAGCAGCTTAAACAGGGGCAATGAAAAACTGTTTTTT. Translating gives CASSLNRGNEKLFF.

In its sample, this clone was seen a few times. The rearrangement links TRBV28 to TRBJ2-1; D remains ambiguous. Trimming took 4 bases from V and 6 from J, leaving 13 bases between them. This CDR3 comprises 14 residues. Germline assignment: CDR1 MDHEN and CDR2 SYDVKM. In DNA, the CDR3 is TGTGCCAGCAGTTCGGTACCCCCTGGCAATGAGCAGTTCTTC. This codes for CASSSVPPGNEQFF.

The chain recombines TRBV9 with TRBJ2-7; 11 positions agree with TRBD2. V was pared by 0 bases and J by 4 bases, with 6 bases of the junction left unmatched. Germline-derived CDR1 and CDR2 are SGDLS and YYNGEE. The CDR3 consists of 16 residues. CDR3 coding DNA: TGTGCCAGCAGCGTAGGGCAGACTAGCGGGATTTACGAGCAGTACTTC. It specifies CASSVGQTSGIYEQYF.

The rearrangement links TRBV11-3 to TRBJ1-1; D not certain. V was shortened by 1 base and J by 2 bases, with 8 bases between the two germline ends. The V gene's germline CDR1 is SGHNT and CDR2 YENEEA. CDR3 size: 14 residues. The CDR3 spells CASSLARSNTEAFF. DNA for the CDR3: TGTGCCAGCAGCTTAGCTCGCTCAAACACTGAAGCTTTCTTT.

In DNA, the CDR3 is TGTGCCAGCAGTGCGAACAGGGTTACCTACGAGCAGTACTTC. Residues: CASSANRVTYEQYF. The rearrangement joins TRBV2 to TRBJ2-7, with D possibly matching TRBD1 (6 bases). Between the trimmed V and J ends, which lost 4 bases and 2 bases, there was a span of 12 bases. Germline V CDR1 and CDR2: SNHLY, FYNNEI. There are 14 residues in the CDR3.

This chain links TRBV15 with TRBJ2-3, with D possibly being TRBD1 (6 bases). Trimming stripped 0 bases from V and 5 bases from J, with 15 bases between. The CDR3 length is 16 residues. Germline V CDR1 and CDR2: LNHNV, YYDKDF (reference sequence). CDR3: CATSRDQGQTGDTQYF. DNA of the CDR3: TGTGCCACCAGCAGAGATCAGGGGCAGACCGGAGATACGCAGTATTTT. Filled out from reference TRBV15 and TRBJ2-3, the complete variable domain reads DAMVIQNPRYQVTQFGKPVTLSCSQTLNHNVMYWYQQKSSQAPKLLFHYYDKDFNNEADTPDNFQSRRPNTSFCFLDIRSPGLGDTAMYLCATSRDQGQTGDTQYFGPGTRLTVL.

The chain is built from TRBV7-2 and TRBJ2-7; D is uncertain. The germline CDR1 and CDR2 sequences are SGHTA and FQGNSA. There are 13 residues in the CDR3. V was pared by 1 base and J by 2 bases, with 6 bases between. The CDR3 sequence is CASSLEPTYEQYF. The CDR3 DNA sequence: TGTGCCAGCAGCTTAGAACCCACCTACGAGCAGTACTTC.

The chain carries TRBV5-4 and TRBJ2-3; D unclear. Germline V gene lookup returns CDR1 SGHNT and CDR2 YYREEE (reference sequence). V lost 0 bases and J 0 bases, leaving 8 bases between the germline ends. This CDR3 is built from 15 residues. In DNA, the CDR3 is TGTGCCAGCAGCTTGGACCCTAGTAGCACAGATACGCAGTATTTT. It encodes CASSLDPSSTDTQYF.

This clone was picked up a small number of times. The chain recombines TRBV29-1 with TRBJ2-5; D is unresolved. The germline gives CDR1 SQVTM, CDR2 ANQGSEA. This CDR3 spans 12 amino acids. V lost 5 bases, J lost 5 bases, and 12 bases lay in between. As DNA, the CDR3 is TGCAGCGTTCAGCGCGTAGGGGAGACCCAGTACTTC. The encoded protein is CSVQRVGETQYF.